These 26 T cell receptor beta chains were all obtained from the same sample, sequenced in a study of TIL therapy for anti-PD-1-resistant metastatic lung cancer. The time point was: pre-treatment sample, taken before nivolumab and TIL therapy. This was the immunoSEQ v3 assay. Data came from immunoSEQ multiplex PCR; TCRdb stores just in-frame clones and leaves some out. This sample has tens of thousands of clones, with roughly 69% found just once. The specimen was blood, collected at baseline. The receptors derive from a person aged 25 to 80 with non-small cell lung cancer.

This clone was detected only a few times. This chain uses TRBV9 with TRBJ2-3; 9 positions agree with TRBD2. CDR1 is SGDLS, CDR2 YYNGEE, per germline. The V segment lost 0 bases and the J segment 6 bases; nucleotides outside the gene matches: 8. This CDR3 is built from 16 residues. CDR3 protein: CASSVGLREGYDTQYF. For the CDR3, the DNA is TGTGCCAGCAGCGTAGGTTTGCGGGAGGGTTATGATACGCAGTATTTT.

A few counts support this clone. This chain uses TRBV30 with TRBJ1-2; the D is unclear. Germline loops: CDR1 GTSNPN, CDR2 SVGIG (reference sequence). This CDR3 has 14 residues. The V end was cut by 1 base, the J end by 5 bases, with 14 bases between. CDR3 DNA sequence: TGTGCCTGGAGTGGAATGCAGGCCTTATATGGCTACACCTTC. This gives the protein CAWSGMQALYGYTF.

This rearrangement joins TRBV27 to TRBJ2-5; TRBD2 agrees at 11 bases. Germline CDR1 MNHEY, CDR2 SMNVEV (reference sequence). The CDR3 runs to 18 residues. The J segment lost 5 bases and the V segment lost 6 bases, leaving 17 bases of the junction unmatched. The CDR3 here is CASSIDGRSGGARETQYF. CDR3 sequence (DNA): TGTGCCAGCAGCATAGATGGTCGTAGCGGGGGGGCCCGCGAGACCCAGTACTTC.

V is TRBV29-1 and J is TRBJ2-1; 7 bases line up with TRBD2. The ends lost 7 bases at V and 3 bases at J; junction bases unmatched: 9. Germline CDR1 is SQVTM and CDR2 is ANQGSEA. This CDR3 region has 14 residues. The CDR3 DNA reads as TGCAGCGCGGCCCCGCTAGCGGTCTACAATGAGCAGTTCTTC. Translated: CSAAPLAVYNEQFF.

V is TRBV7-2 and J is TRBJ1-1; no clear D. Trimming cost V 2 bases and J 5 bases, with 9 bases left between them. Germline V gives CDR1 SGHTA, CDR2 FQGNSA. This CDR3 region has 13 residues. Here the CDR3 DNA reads TGTGCCAGCAGCTTACAGGTTGGGACTGAAGCTTTCTTT. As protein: CASSLQVGTEAFF. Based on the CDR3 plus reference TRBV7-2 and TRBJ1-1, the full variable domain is GAGVSQSPSNKVTEKGKDVELRCDPISGHTALYWYRQSLGQGLEFLIYFQGNSAPDKSGLPSDRFSAERTGGSVSTLTIQRTQQEDSAVYLCASSLQVGTEAFFGQGTRLTVV.

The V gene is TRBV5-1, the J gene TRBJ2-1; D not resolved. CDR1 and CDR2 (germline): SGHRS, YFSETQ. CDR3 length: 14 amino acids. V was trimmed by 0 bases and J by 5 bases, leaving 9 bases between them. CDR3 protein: CASSLDGQNNEQFF. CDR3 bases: TGCGCCAGCAGCTTGGATGGCCAGAACAATGAGCAGTTCTTC.

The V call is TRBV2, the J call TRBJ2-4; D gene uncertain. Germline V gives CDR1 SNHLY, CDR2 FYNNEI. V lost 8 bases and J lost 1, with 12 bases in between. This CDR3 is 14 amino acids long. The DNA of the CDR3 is TGTGCCAGCCTGCCGGATTCGGCCAAAAACATTCAGTACTTC. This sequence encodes CASLPDSAKNIQYF.

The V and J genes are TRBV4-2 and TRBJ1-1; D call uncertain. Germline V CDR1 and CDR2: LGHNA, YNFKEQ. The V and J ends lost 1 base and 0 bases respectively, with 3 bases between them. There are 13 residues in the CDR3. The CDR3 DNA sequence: TGTGCCAGCAGCCAAGCGATGAACACTGAAGCTTTCTTT. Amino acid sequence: CASSQAMNTEAFF.

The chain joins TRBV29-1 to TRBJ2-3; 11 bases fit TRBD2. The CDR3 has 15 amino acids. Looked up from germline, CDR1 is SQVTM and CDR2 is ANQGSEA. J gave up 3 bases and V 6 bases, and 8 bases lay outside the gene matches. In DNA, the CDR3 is TGCAGCGTAGGCGGGGGGACTAGCGGAACAGATACGCAGTATTTT. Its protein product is CSVGGGTSGTDTQYF.

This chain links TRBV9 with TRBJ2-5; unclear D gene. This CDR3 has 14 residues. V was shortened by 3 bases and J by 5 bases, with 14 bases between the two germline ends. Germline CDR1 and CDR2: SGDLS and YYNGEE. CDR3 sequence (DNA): TGTGCCAGCAGCGGGCGACTGCCAGAGGAGACCCAGTACTTC. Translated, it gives CASSGRLPEETQYF. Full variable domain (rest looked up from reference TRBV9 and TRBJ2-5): DSGVTQTPKHLITATGQRVTLRCSPRSGDLSVYWYQQSLDQGLQFLIQYYNGEERAKGNILERFSAQQFPDLHSELNLSSLELGDSALYFCASSGRLPEETQYFGPGTRLLVL.

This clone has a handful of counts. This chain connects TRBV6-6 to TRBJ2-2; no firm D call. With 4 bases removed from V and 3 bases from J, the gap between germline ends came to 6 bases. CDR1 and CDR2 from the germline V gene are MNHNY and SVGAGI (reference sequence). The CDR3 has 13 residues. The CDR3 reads CASSWPYTGELFF. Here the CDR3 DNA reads TGTGCCAGCAGTTGGCCATACACCGGGGAGCTGTTTTTT.

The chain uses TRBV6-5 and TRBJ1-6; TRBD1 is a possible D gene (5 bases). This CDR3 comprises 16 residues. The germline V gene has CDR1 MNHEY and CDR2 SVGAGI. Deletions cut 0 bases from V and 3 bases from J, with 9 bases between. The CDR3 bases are TGTGCCAGCAGTTACTCGGCCGGGGGCTATAATTCACCCCTCCACTTT. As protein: CASSYSAGGYNSPLHF.

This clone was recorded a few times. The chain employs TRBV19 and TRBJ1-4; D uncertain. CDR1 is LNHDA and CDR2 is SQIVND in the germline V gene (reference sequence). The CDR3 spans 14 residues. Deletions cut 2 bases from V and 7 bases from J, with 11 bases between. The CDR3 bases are TGTGCCAGTAGTATAACGGGGAATGGTGAAAAACTGTTTTTT. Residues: CASSITGNGEKLFF.

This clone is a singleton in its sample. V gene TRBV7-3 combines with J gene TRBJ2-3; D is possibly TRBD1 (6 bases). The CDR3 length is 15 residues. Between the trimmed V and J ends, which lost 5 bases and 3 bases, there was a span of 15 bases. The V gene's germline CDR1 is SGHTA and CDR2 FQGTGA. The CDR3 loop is CASSPPDSATDTQYF. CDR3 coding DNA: TGTGCCAGCAGCCCCCCGGACAGCGCTACAGATACGCAGTATTTT.

DNA of the CDR3: TGTGCCAGCAGCCCCGGGACAGGGCCCGGAAACACCATATATTTT. Translating it yields CASSPGTGPGNTIYF. The chain joins TRBV28 to TRBJ1-3; 9 bases are a match to TRBD1. CDR1 and CDR2 from the germline V gene are MDHEN and SYDVKM. The CDR3 loop spans 15 amino acids. With V trimmed by 6 bases and J by 4 bases, 7 bases remained unmatched. The full variable domain, with the rest looked up from reference TRBV28 and TRBJ1-3, is DVKVTQSSRYLVKRTGEKVFLECVQDMDHENMFWYRQDPGLGLRLIYFSYDVKMKEKGDIPEGYSVSREKKERFSLILESASTNQTSMYLCASSPGTGPGNTIYFGEGSWLTVV.

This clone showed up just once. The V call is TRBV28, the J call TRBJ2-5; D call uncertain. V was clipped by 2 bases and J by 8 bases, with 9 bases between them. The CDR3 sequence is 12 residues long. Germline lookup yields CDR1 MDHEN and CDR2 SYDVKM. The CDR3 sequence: CASSLLGDTQYF. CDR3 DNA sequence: TGTGCCAGCAGTTTACTTGGCGATACCCAGTACTTC.

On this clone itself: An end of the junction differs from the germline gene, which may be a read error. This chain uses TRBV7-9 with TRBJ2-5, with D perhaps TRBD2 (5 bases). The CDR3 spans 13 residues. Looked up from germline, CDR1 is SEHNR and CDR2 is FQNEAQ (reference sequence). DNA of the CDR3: TGTGCCAGCAGCCCCCGGGAAGGAGCTTTTAGACACTTC. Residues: CASSPREGAFRHF.

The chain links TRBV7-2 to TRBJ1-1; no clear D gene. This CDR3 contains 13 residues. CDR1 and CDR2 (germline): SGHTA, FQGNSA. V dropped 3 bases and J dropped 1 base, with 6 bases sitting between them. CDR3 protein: CASSFLRNTEAFF. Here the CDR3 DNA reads TGTGCCAGCAGCTTTCTGAGGAACACTGAAGCTTTCTTT.

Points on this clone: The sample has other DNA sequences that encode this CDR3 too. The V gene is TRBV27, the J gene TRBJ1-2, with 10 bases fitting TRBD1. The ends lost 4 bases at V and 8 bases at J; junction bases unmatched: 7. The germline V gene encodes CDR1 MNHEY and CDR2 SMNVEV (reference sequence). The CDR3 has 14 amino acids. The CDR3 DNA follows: TGTGCCAGCAGTTCGCCCCGGACAGGGGGAGGCTACACCTTC. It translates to CASSSPRTGGGYTF.

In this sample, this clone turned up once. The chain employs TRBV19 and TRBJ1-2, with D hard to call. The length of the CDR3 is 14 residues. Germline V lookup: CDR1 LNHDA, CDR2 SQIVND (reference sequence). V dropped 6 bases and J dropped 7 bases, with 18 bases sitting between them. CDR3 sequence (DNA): TGTGCCAGTAGCCCCGGGGTCCAAACCGGTGGCTACACCTTC. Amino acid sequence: CASSPGVQTGGYTF.

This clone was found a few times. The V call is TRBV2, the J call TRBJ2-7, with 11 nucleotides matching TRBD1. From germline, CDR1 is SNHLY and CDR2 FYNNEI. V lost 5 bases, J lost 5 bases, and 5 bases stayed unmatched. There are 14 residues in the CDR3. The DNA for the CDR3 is TGTGCCAGCAGTTTTGGACAGGGGGCGAACGAGCAGTACTTC. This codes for CASSFGQGANEQYF.

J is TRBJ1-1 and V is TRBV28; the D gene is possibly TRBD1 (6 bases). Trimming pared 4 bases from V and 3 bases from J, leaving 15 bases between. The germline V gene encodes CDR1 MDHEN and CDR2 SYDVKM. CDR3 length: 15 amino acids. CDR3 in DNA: TGTGCCAGCAGTTCAGGGGCAGGGGTGCACACTGAAGCTTTCTTT. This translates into CASSSGAGVHTEAFF.

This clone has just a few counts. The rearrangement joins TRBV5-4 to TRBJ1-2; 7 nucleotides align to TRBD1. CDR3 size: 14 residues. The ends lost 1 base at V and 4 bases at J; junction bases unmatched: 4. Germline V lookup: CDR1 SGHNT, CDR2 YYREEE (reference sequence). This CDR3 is CASSLSGQTYGYTF. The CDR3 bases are TGTGCCAGCAGCTTGTCGGGACAGACCTATGGCTACACCTTC.

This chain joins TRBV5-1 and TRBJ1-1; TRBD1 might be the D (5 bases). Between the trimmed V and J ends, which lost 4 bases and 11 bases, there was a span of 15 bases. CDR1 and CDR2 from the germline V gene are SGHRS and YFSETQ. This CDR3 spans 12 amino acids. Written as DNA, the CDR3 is TGCGCCAGCAGCGAGGGACGTCTTAGGGCTTTCTTT. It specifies CASSEGRLRAFF.

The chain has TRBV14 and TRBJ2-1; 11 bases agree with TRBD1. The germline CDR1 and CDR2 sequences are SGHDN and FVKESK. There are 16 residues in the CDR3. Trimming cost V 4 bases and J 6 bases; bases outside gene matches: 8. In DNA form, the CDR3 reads TGTGCCAGCAGCCGACCAGGACAGGGGGCGTCCAATGAGCAGTTCTTC. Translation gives CASSRPGQGASNEQFF.

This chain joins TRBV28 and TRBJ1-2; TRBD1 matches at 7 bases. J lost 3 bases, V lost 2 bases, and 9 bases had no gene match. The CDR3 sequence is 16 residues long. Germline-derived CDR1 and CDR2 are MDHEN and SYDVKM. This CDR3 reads CASSLPRQGEDYGYTF. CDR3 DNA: TGTGCCAGCAGTTTACCCAGACAGGGAGAGGACTATGGCTACACCTTC.